This TCR beta chain was profiled in a study of Graves' ophthalmopathy and Graves' hyperthyroidism. Study-level information: Pretreatment peripheral blood was obtained at initial diagnosis.

This clonotype was picked up one time. Its antigen is still unknown. Using RNA transcripts, the TCR beta CDR3 regions were amplified. Second-round multiplex PCR came after a first-round RT-PCR that employed HTBI primers. MiXCR was run by TCRdb on the multiplex PCR reads, yielding one entry per CDR3 protein. The sample lists about 380,000 distinct CDR3 sequences, roughly 14% occurring once. The study excluded patients with other autoimmune diseases, uncontrolled infections, pregnancy or lactation. Unmatched junction bases numbered 10, after V lost 5 bases and J lost 2 bases. This CDR3 has 17 amino acids. Looked up from germline, CDR1 is MNHNS and CDR2 is SASEGT. Overall study results and limits: Also, most clonotypes expanded in the thyroid above 0.001 frequency appeared in blood.

The chain couples TRBV6-1 to TRBJ2-7, with TRBD2 matching 12 bases. Sequencing was done on a sample of peripheral blood. The sequence was collected from a woman aged 18-29 years with stable Graves' hyperthyroidism. In nucleotides, the CDR3 is TGTGCCAGCAGTCGCAAACCTAGGACTAGCGGGGCCTACGAGCAGTACTTC. Protein: CASSRKPRTSGAYEQYF.